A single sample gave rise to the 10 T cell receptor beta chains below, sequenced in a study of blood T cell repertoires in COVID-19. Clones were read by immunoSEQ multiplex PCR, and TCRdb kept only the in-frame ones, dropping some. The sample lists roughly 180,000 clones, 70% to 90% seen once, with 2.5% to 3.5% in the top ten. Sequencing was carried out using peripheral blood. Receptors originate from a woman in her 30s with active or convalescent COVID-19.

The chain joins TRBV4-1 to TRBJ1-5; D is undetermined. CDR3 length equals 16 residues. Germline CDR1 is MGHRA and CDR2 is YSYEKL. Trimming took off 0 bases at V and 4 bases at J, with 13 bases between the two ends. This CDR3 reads CASSQDPAGPNQPQHF. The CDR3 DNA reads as TGCGCCAGCAGCCAAGATCCGGCAGGTCCGAATCAGCCCCAGCATTTT.

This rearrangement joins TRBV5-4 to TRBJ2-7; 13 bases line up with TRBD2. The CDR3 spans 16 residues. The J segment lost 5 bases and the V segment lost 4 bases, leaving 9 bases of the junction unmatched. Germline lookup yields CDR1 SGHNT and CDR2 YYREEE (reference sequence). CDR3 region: CASSPGLAGVPNEQYF. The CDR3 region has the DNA TGTGCCAGCAGCCCTGGACTAGCGGGAGTGCCTAACGAGCAGTACTTC.

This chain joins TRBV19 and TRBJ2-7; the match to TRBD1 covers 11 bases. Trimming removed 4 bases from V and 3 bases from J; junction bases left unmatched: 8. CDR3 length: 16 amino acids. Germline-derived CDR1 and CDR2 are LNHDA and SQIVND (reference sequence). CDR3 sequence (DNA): TGTGCCAGTAGTACCGGTGGGACAGGGGGGAACTACGAGCAGTACTTC. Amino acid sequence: CASSTGGTGGNYEQYF.

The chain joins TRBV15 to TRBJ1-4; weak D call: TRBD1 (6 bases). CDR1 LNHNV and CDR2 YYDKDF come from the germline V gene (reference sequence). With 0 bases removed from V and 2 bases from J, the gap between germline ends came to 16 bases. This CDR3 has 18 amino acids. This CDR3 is CATSRDIRTDATNEKLFF. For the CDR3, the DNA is TGTGCCACCAGCAGAGATATTAGGACAGATGCGACTAATGAAAAACTGTTTTTT.

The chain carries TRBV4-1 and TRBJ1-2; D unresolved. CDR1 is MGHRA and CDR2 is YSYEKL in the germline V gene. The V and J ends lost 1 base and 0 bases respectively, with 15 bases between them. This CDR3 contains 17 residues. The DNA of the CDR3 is TGCGCCAGCAGCCAAGTTACGGTTCCATCGCCTAACTATGGCTACACCTTC. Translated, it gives CASSQVTVPSPNYGYTF.

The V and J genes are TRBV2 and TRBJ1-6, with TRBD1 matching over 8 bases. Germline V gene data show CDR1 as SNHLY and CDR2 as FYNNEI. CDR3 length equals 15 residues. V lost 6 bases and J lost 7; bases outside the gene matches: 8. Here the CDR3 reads CASRRTGSGNSPLHF. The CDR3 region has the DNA TGTGCCAGCAGGCGGACAGGGTCGGGCAATTCACCCCTCCACTTT.

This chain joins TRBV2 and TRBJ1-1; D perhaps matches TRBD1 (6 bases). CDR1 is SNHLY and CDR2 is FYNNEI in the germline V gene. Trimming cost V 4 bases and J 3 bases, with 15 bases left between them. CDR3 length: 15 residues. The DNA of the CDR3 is TGTGCCAGCAGTGTCGAGGGAGGGGGGGACACTGAAGCTTTCTTT. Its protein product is CASSVEGGGDTEAFF.

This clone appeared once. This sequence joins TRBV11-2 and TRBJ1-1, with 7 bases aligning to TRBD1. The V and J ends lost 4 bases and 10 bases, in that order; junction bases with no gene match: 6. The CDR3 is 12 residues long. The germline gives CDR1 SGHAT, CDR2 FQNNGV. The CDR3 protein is CASSSDRAGAFF. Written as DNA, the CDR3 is TGTGCCAGCAGCTCCGACAGGGCAGGAGCTTTCTTT. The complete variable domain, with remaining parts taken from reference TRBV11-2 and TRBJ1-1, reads EAGVAQSPRYKIIEKRQSVAFWCNPISGHATLYWYQQILGQGPKLLIQFQNNGVVDDSQLPKDRFSAERLKGVDSTLKIQPAKLEDSAVYLCASSSDRAGAFFGQGTRLTVV.

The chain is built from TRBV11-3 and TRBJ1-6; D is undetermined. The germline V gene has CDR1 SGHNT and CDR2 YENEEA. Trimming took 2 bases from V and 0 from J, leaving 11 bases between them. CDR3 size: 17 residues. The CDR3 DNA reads TGTGCCAGCAGCTTAAACATGGAGAGCTCCTATAATTCACCCCTCCACTTT. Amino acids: CASSLNMESSYNSPLHF.

CDR3 amino acids: CASSVRAYEQYF. CDR3 coding DNA: TGTGCCAGCAGTGTCCGGGCCTACGAGCAGTACTTC. The genes are TRBV28 and TRBJ2-7; D remains ambiguous. Deletions cut 5 bases from V and 2 bases from J, with 7 bases between. From germline, CDR1 is MDHEN and CDR2 SYDVKM. CDR3 length equals 12 residues.